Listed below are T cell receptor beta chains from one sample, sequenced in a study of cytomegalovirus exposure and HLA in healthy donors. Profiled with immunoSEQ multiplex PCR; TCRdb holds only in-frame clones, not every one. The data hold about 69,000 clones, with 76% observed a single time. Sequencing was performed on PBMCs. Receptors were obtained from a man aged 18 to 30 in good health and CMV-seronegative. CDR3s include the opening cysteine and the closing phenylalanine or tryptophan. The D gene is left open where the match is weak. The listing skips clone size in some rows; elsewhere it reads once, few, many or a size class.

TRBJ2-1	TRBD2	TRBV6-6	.	TGTGCCAGCAGTTACGAGGGACTAGCCTCCAATGAGCAGTTCTTC	CASSYEGLASNEQFF
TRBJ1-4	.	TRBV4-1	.	TGCGCCAGCAGCCAAGATCAAGGGGCGACTAATGAAAAACTGTTTTTT	CASSQDQGATNEKLFF
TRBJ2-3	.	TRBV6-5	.	.	CASSFGEGGTDTQYF
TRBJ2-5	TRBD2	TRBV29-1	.	TGCAGCGCCCTAGCGGAAGGCCAAGAGACCCAGTACTTC	CSALAEGQETQYF
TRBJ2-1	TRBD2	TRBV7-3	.	TGTGCCAGCAGCTTTCCGACTAGCGGGGGGGTAGTGCCCAATGAGCAGTTCTTC	CASSFPTSGGVVPNEQFF
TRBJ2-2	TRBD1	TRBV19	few	TGTGCCAGTAGTATAGAGGCAGGGGGCACCGGGGAGCTGTTTTTT	CASSIEAGGTGELFF
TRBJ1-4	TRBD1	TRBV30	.	TGTGCCTGGAGTATAGGGACAGCCCTAGGGGAAAAACTGTTTTTT	CAWSIGTALGEKLFF
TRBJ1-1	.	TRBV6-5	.	TGTGCCAGCAGTTACTCAGGCAGGACTGAAGCTTTCTTT	CASSYSGRTEAFF
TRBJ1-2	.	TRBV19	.	TGTGCCAGTAGTACAACCGGGACTCTTTTTTCCTTC	CASSTTGTLFSF
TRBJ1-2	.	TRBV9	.	TGTGCCAGCAGCGTAACGATCAGGGGAGAAGGCGGCTACACCTTC	CASSVTIRGEGGYTF
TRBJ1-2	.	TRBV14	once	TGTGCCAGCAGCCAAGATTGGAGAGGATATGGCTACACCTTC	CASSQDWRGYGYTF
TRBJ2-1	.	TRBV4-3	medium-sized	TGCGCCAGCAGCCAAGATCAGACAGGTTACAATGAGCAGTTCTTC	CASSQDQTGYNEQFF
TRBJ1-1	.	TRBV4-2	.	TGTGCCAGCAGCCAATCGAACTGGTATCAGCGGAACACTGAAGCTTTCTTT	CASSQSNWYQRNTEAFF
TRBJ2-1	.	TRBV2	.	TGTGCCAGCAGGGGCGTGGGGGGGGGCCCCTACAATGAGCAGTTCTTC	CASRGVGGGPYNEQFF
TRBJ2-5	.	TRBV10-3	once	TGTGCCATCAGTGAGAGGGGTCCAGAGACCCAGTACTTC	CAISERGPETQYF
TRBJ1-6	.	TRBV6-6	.	TGTGCCAGCAGTTACGCGGACAGCTATAATTCACCCCTCCACTTT	CASSYADSYNSPLHF
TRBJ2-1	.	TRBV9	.	TGTGCCAGCAGTAGGGACTGGAGCTCCTACAATGAGCAGTTCTTC	CASSRDWSSYNEQFF
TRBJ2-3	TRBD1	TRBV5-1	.	TGCGCCAGCAGCTCCCGGACAGGGGGAACAGATACGCAGTATTTT	CASSSRTGGTDTQYF
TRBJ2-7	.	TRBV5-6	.	TGTGCCAGCAGCTTGGGCGGTGTCTACGAGCAGTACTTC	CASSLGGVYEQYF
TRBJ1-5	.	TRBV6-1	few	TGTGCCAGTATGCAAGGGGGCAATCAGCCCCAGCATTTT	CASMQGGNQPQHF
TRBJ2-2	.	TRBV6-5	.	TGTGCCAGCAGTTATCAGGAAACCGGGGAGCTGTTTTTT	CASSYQETGELFF
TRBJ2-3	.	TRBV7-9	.	TGTGCCAGCAGCCTAAGCACAGATACGCAGTATTTT	CASSLSTDTQYF
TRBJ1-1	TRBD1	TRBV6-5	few	TGTGCCAGCAGGGGACAGGGGGCATGGAACACTGAAGCTTTCTTT	CASRGQGAWNTEAFF
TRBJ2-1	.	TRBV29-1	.	TGCAGCGTTGTTCCGGACTGGGGCAATGAGCAGTTCTTC	CSVVPDWGNEQFF
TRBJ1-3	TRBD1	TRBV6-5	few	TGTGCCAGCAGTTACTCGACAGGGGCTGGAAACACCATATATTTT	CASSYSTGAGNTIYF
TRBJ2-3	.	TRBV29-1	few	TGCAGCGTCCCCAGGGTGAGGGATACGCAGTATTTT	CSVPRVRDTQYF
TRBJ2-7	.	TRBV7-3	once	TGTGCCAGCAGCTTAGGGACAAACTACGAGCAGTACTTC	CASSLGTNYEQYF
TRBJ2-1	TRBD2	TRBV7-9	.	TGTGCCAGCAGTCCGTTATCGGGGGGATACAATGAGCAGTTCTTC	CASSPLSGGYNEQFF
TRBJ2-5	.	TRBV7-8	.	TGTGCCAGCAGCTTAGGGTCTGGGAGTCAAGAGACCCAGTACTTC	CASSLGSGSQETQYF
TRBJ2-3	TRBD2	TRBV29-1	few	TGCAGCGTTGGAATGACTAGCGTTGGCACAGATACGCAGTATTTT	CSVGMTSVGTDTQYF
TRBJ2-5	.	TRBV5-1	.	TGCGCCAGCAGCTTGGTTCTAGATCTTCAAGAGACCCAGTACTTC	CASSLVLDLQETQYF
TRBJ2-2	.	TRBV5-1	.	TGCGCCAGCAGCCCCTGGACAGATACGAACACCGGGGAGCTGTTTTTT	CASSPWTDTNTGELFF
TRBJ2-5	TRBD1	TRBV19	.	TGTGCCGCCCAGGGGGCCGGTGAGACCCAGTACTTC	CAAQGAGETQYF
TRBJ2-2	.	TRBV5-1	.	TGCGCCAGCAGCTTAGGAGGGGATGTCGGGGAGCTGTTTTTT	CASSLGGDVGELFF
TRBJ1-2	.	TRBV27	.	TGTGCCAGCAGTTTATCCACAGGGCCCTATGGCTACACCTTC	CASSLSTGPYGYTF
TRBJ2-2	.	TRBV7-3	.	TGTGCCAGCAGCCCCGGGTCCGGGGGTGGAACCGGGGAGCTGTTTTTT	CASSPGSGGGTGELFF
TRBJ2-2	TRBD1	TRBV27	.	TGTGCCAGCAGTTCGACAGGGTTCACCGGGGAGCTGTTTTTT	CASSSTGFTGELFF
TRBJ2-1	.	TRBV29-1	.	TGCAGCGTTGTACCGGGTCCTCTCGGGCGGGGGCTTGAGCAGTTCTTC	CSVVPGPLGRGLEQFF
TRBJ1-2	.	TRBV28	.	TGTGCCAGCAGTTCGACGGGACATCATCCGTACACCTTC	CASSSTGHHPYTF
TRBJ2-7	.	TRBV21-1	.	TGTGCCAGCAGCAAAGGGCCCGGGACAGGGAATGGGCAGTACTTC	CASSKGPGTGNGQYF
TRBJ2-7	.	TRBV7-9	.	TGTGCCAGCAGCCGCCCCCCGGGGTACGAGCAGTACTTC	CASSRPPGYEQYF
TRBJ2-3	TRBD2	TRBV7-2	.	TGTGCCAGCAGCGGGAGGACTAGCGGGGTAAACACAGATACGCAGTATTTT	CASSGRTSGVNTDTQYF
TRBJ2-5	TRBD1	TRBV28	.	TGTGCCAGCAGTTCATCCGGGACAGGGTTAGAGACCCAGTACTTC	CASSSSGTGLETQYF
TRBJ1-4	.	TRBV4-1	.	TGCGCCAGCAGCCAAGAGGGCAGGGGTAATGAAAAACTGTTTTTT	CASSQEGRGNEKLFF
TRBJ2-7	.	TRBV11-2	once	TGTGCCAGCAGCTTAACGAGCGCTTACGAGCAGTACTTC	CASSLTSAYEQYF
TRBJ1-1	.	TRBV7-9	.	TGTGCCAGCAGCTTAGCCTTGTCGACAGGCGCGGACACTGAAGCTTTCTTT	CASSLALSTGADTEAFF